The entry below gives a single T cell receptor (beta chain) sequence along with its context. The sample comes from a study of cytotoxic CD8 clonotypes in ibrutinib-treated CLL. CDR3 length: 15 amino acids. V gave up 2 bases and J gave up 5 bases; unmatched junction bases: 7. Germline CDR1 reads GTSNPN; CDR2 reads SVGIG (reference sequence). Using immunoSEQ multiplex PCR, the repertoire was profiled, and TCRdb retains in-frame clones only, with some absent. Of around 97,000 clones in the sample, 70% to 85% were seen once. The chain carries TRBV30 and TRBJ2-5; TRBD1 matches 11 bases. The sequence came from a human donor with chronic lymphocytic leukemia. The sample in question was PBMCs, obtained after 12 months of ibrutinib treatment. The CDR3 reads CAWSPGQGALETQYF. The CDR3 bases are TGTGCCTGGAGTCCTGGACAGGGGGCTTTGGAGACCCAGTACTTC.